The entry below gives a single T cell receptor (beta chain) sequence along with its context. The sample is drawn from a study of blood T cell repertoires in COVID-19. Across the whole study: From the United States, Italy and Spain came samples of acute and convalescent COVID-19. Sources were T cells, B-cell-depleted T cells, or PBMCs; the material itself was cDNA or gDNA.

The V and J ends lost 3 bases and 7 bases, in that order; junction bases with no gene match: 11. The CDR3 sequence is 17 residues long. The germline CDR1 and CDR2 sequences are SGHDN and FVKESK. Assay used: immunoSEQ multiplex PCR; TCRdb lists only in-frame clones, some missing. The sample holds about 490,000 clones; around 85% are singletons and the top ten take 3.2%. The receptor comes from a human donor in a cohort sampled during active COVID-19. This chain links TRBV14 with TRBJ2-1; the match to TRBD2 covers 11 bases. Sequencing used peripheral blood. CDR3 sequence: CASSQLKSGTSGNEQFF. The CDR3 DNA reads TGTGCCAGCAGCCAGTTGAAGTCCGGGACTAGCGGAAATGAGCAGTTCTTC.